These T cell receptor beta chains were read from a single sample in a study of blood T cell repertoires in COVID-19. The protocol was immunoSEQ multiplex PCR, while the TCRdb copy is restricted to in-frame clones and leaves out a portion. The sample records about 670,000 clones, around 89% being singletons. Specimen: peripheral blood. The origin of the receptors is a woman aged 18-29 years with acute or convalescent COVID-19. Each CDR3 is given with its conserved first and last residue. The D gene is left open where the match is weak. Not every row has a clone size; where given, it reads once, few, many or a size class.

cdr3_length	v_call	clone_size	j_call	d_call	cdr3_aa	cdr3_nt
14	TRBV27	-	TRBJ1-2	-	CASSSTDTNYGYTF	TGTGCCAGCAGTTCAACCGACACTAACTATGGCTACACCTTC
18	TRBV9	-	TRBJ2-7	TRBD1	CASSGSKKSGTAPYEQYF	TGTGCCAGCAGCGGTAGTAAGAAGTCGGGGACAGCGCCCTACGAGCAGTACTTC
13	TRBV5-6	-	TRBJ2-7	TRBD1	CASSPGQPYEQYF	TGTGCCAGCAGCCCGGGACAGCCCTACGAGCAGTACTTC
14	TRBV19	-	TRBJ1-3	-	CASSSQSSGNTIYF	TGTGCCAGTAGTTCCCAATCCTCTGGAAACACCATATATTTT
14	TRBV6-1	-	TRBJ1-1	-	CASSEWGGNTEAFF	TGTGCCAGCAGTGAATGGGGGGGTAACACTGAAGCTTTCTTT
11	TRBV28	-	TRBJ1-5	-	CASSSGQPQHF	TGTGCCAGCAGTTCCGGGCAGCCCCAGCATTTT
13	TRBV3-1/TRBV3-2	-	TRBJ1-1	-	CASSRRTPPEAFF	TGTGCCAGCAGCCGCCGGACACCACCTGAAGCTTTCTTT
13	TRBV1	-	TRBJ2-3	-	CTSCSGSTDTQYF	TGCACGAGCTGTTCGGGAAGCACAGATACGCAGTATTTT
13	TRBV15	-	TRBJ2-7	-	CATSRDQGHEQYF	TGTGCCACCAGCAGAGATCAGGGGCACGAGCAGTACTTC
15	TRBV6-5	-	TRBJ1-5	TRBD1	CASSTTGGGNQPQHF	TGTGCCAGCAGTACTACAGGGGGCGGCAATCAGCCCCAGCATTTT
18	TRBV5-1	-	TRBJ2-7	TRBD1	CASSFQGAVDAATYEQYF	TGCGCCAGCAGCTTTCAGGGGGCTGTGGACGCGGCCACCTACGAGCAGTACTTC
15	TRBV7-2	-	TRBJ2-7	-	CASSPGLGGIYEQYF	TGTGCCAGCAGCCCCGGGCTAGGGGGAATCTACGAGCAGTACTTC
17	TRBV19	-	TRBJ1-5	TRBD1	CASSVGTVDMSNQPQHF	TGTGCCAGTAGTGTCGGGACAGTTGATATGAGCAATCAGCCCCAGCATTTT
14	TRBV10-3	-	TRBJ2-7	TRBD1	CAINPGTGFDEQYF	TGTGCCATCAACCCCGGGACAGGGTTCGACGAGCAGTACTTC
16	TRBV6-4	once	TRBJ1-3	-	CASSDGDTSSGNTIYF	TGTGCCAGCAGTGACGGGGACACAAGCTCTGGAAACACCATATATTTT
13	TRBV9	-	TRBJ1-2	-	CASSVLDSYGYTF	TGTGCCAGCAGCGTTTTAGATTCTTATGGCTACACCTTC